Each of the 15 T cell receptor beta chains below was sequenced from the same sample in a study of human T cells and chemical hapten exposure. Time point indicated: pre-sensitization, week 0. Sample treatment: therapeutic diphenylcyclopropenone sensitization with weekly scalp DPC. TCRdb fed the RACE reads into MiXCR, producing one record per CDR3 protein. The data contain 250,000 or so distinct CDR3 sequences, about 7.7% of them singletons. The sequences come from whole blood, collected in connection with sensitization to the hapten diphenylcyclopropenone (DPC). The source is a man between 18 and 35 years old with alopecia areata. Some clones in this sample may be carry-over from other donors' samples.

This rearrangement joins TRBV10-3 to TRBJ1-5, with D hard to call. V gave up 0 bases and J gave up 2 bases, with 8 bases separating them. CDR1 is ENHRY, CDR2 SYGVKD, per germline. The length of the CDR3 is 15 residues. The CDR3: CAISESLVGNQPQHF. CDR3 DNA: TGTGCCATCAGTGAGTCTTTGGTGGGCAATCAGCCCCAGCATTTT.

A few counts support this clonotype. The rearrangement links TRBV12-3 or TRBV12-4 to TRBJ2-5; 10 bases line up with TRBD1. V shed 5 bases, J shed 0 bases, and the junction held 3 bases outside the gene matches. This CDR3 contains 15 residues. CDR3 region: CASSRDRGHQETQYF. In DNA form, the CDR3 reads TGTGCCAGCAGTAGGGACAGGGGACACCAAGAGACCCAGTACTTC.

The chain carries TRBV7-3 and TRBJ1-1; TRBD1 is a possible D gene (5 bases). The CDR3 has 14 residues. Per the germline V gene, CDR1 is SGHTA and CDR2 is FQGTGA. Trimming stripped 2 bases from V and 5 bases from J, with 12 bases between. CDR3 DNA sequence: TGTGCCAGCAGCTTAGTGGGGGGTCGGACTGAAGCTTTCTTT. Translation gives CASSLVGGRTEAFF. The full variable domain, with the rest looked up from reference TRBV7-3 and TRBJ1-1, is GAGVSQTPSNKVTEKGKYVELRCDPISGHTALYWYRQSLGQGPEFLIYFQGTGAADDSGLPNDRFFAVRPEGSVSTLKIQRTERGDSAVYLCASSLVGGRTEAFFGQGTRLTVV.

This clonotype was recorded at least ten times. The chain has TRBV29-1 and TRBJ1-1; D possibly corresponds to TRBD1 (5 bases). Per the germline V gene, CDR1 is SQVTM and CDR2 is ANQGSEA. Trimming shortened V by 6 bases and J by 0 bases, and 11 bases separated the two germline ends. There are 13 residues in the CDR3. The DNA for the CDR3 is TGCAGCGTCCAGACAGCCTTGAACACTGAAGCTTTCTTT. Protein product: CSVQTALNTEAFF.

This chain links TRBV2 with TRBJ2-1; 9 bases match TRBD2. The J segment lost 5 bases and the V segment lost 3 bases, leaving 5 bases of the junction unmatched. Germline V gene data show CDR1 as SNHLY and CDR2 as FYNNEI. The CDR3 runs 15 residues. The CDR3 here is CASSDGAGGDNEQFF. In DNA, the CDR3 is TGTGCCAGCAGTGACGGAGCGGGGGGCGACAATGAGCAGTTCTTC.

This clonotype was observed many times. This sequence joins TRBV7-9 and TRBJ2-7, with TRBD1 identical over 7 bases. Losses at the gene ends were 5 bases for V and 5 bases for J; bases not matched to a gene: 9. Germline CDR1 and CDR2: SEHNR and FQNEAQ (reference sequence). The CDR3 runs 14 residues. CDR3 nucleotide sequence: TGTGCCAGCAGCCCCTCCGGGACAGCCCACGAGCAGTACTTC. This encodes CASSPSGTAHEQYF.

This clonotype has a count of ten or more. The rearrangement links TRBV6-2 or TRBV6-3 to TRBJ2-7; D unresolved. Germline values: CDR1 MNHEY, CDR2 SVGEGT. Trimming took 2 bases from V and 6 from J, leaving 8 bases between them. This CDR3 is built from 12 residues. The CDR3 nucleotides are TGTGCCAGCAGTTACGGCCGAGGCGAGCAGTACGTC. It encodes CASSYGRGEQYV.

The CDR3: CASSLASGGGEAFF. Written as DNA, the CDR3 is TGTGCCAGCAGCTTAGCATCCGGGGGCGGGGAAGCTTTCTTT. This chain uses TRBV7-2 with TRBJ1-1; D perhaps matches TRBD1 (6 bases). This CDR3 is 14 amino acids long. Trimming cost V 0 bases and J 8 bases, with 13 bases left between them. CDR1 is SGHTA and CDR2 is FQGNSA in the germline V gene.

The chain carries TRBV11-2 and TRBJ2-1; TRBD2 matches at 14 bases. The CDR3 totals 19 residues. Germline CDR1 reads SGHAT; CDR2 reads FQNNGV. Unmatched junction bases numbered 8, after V lost 4 bases and J lost 0 bases. The CDR3 is CASSSEGLAGGNSYNEQFF. The CDR3 DNA reads as TGTGCCAGCAGCTCAGAAGGACTAGCGGGGGGTAACTCCTACAATGAGCAGTTCTTC. The full variable domain, with the rest looked up from reference TRBV11-2 and TRBJ2-1, is EAGVAQSPRYKIIEKRQSVAFWCNPISGHATLYWYQQILGQGPKLLIQFQNNGVVDDSQLPKDRFSAERLKGVDSTLKIQPAKLEDSAVYLCASSSEGLAGGNSYNEQFFGPGTRLTVL.

This clonotype came up many times. The chain links TRBV6-5 to TRBJ2-5, with D hard to call. V dropped 2 bases and J dropped 3 bases, with 10 bases sitting between them. The CDR3 runs to 14 residues. Germline V gives CDR1 MNHEY, CDR2 SVGAGI. The CDR3 region has the DNA TGTGCCAGCAGTTACCTCAGTAGAAAAGAGACCCAGTACTTC. This encodes CASSYLSRKETQYF.

This clonotype was seen a few times. This sequence joins TRBV20-1 and TRBJ2-7, with no clear D. This CDR3 is built from 12 residues. The V and J ends lost 2 bases and 2 bases respectively, with 7 bases between them. Germline CDR1 is DFQATT and CDR2 is SNEGSKA (reference sequence). The CDR3 coding sequence is TGCAGTGCTAGACTAAGGCCCTACGAGCAGTACGTC. Translation: CSARLRPYEQYV.

This chain links TRBV7-8 with TRBJ1-5; TRBD1 is a possible D gene (6 bases). CDR1 and CDR2 (germline): SGHVS, FQNEAQ. With 4 bases removed from V and 7 bases from J, the gap between germline ends came to 14 bases. The CDR3 runs to 14 residues. For the CDR3, the DNA is TGTGCCAGCAGCTCCACAGGGAGTGCACAGCCCCAGCATTTT. This translates into CASSSTGSAQPQHF.

This rearrangement joins TRBV15 to TRBJ1-2, with no clear D. The CDR3 sequence is 18 residues long. Per the germline V gene, CDR1 is LNHNV and CDR2 is YYDKDF (reference sequence). The V end was cut by 0 bases, the J end by 0 bases, with 17 bases between. The CDR3 loop reads CATSRDSLGGFPNYGYTF. The CDR3 DNA reads TGTGCCACCAGCAGAGACTCCCTCGGAGGGTTTCCTAACTATGGCTACACCTTC.

This clonotype was recorded a few times. The rearrangement uses TRBV24-1 and TRBJ2-5, with unresolved D. Germline CDR1 is KGHDR and CDR2 is SFDVKD. The V end was cut by 9 bases, the J end by 0 bases, with 4 bases between. The CDR3 spans 11 residues. CDR3 residues: CATADQETQYF. The DNA for the CDR3 is TGTGCCACCGCAGACCAAGAGACCCAGTACTTC.

The CDR3 is CASSYSERGGPGELFF. The CDR3 DNA is TGTGCCAGCAGTTACTCGGAGCGGGGGGGCCCCGGGGAGCTGTTTTTT. J is TRBJ2-2 and V is TRBV6-5; 10 nucleotides agree with TRBD2. The V segment lost 0 bases and the J segment 6 bases; nucleotides outside the gene matches: 4. CDR3 length: 16 amino acids. Germline V gene sequence: CDR1 MNHEY, CDR2 SVGAGI.